This TCR beta chain is drawn from a study of T-cell reconstitution after alpha-beta-depleted transplantation in children. This clonotype was recorded many times. Its antigen remains unidentified. Regarding the study as a whole: Reportedly, roughly two months post-transplant, alpha-beta T cells arose from several hundred expanded graft clones. Surviving recipient T cells and thymic progenitors accounted for the high day-60 TCRbeta diversity observed in some patients.

Unique molecular identifiers featured in how the TCRbeta library was prepared. TCRdb reprocessed the PCR reads via MiXCR and lists one record per CDR3 protein. Of around 450,000 distinct CDR3 sequences listed, about 10% are singletons. Germline CDR1 is SGHRS and CDR2 is YFSETQ. Trimming at V came to 4 bases and at J to 5 bases, leaving 10 bases not matched to a gene. The CDR3 sequence is 16 residues long. The source was PBMCs, collected before TCRalphabeta/CD19-depleted stem cell transplant. The sequence came from a child aged 2-15 years with inherited bone marrow failure, due to receive a stem cell transplant. The V and J genes are TRBV5-1 and TRBJ2-3, with TRBD2 identical over 10 bases. CDR3 bases: TGCGCCAGCAGCCATCTAGCGGGAGAAAGTGGAGATACGCAGTATTTT. This gives the protein CASSHLAGESGDTQYF.